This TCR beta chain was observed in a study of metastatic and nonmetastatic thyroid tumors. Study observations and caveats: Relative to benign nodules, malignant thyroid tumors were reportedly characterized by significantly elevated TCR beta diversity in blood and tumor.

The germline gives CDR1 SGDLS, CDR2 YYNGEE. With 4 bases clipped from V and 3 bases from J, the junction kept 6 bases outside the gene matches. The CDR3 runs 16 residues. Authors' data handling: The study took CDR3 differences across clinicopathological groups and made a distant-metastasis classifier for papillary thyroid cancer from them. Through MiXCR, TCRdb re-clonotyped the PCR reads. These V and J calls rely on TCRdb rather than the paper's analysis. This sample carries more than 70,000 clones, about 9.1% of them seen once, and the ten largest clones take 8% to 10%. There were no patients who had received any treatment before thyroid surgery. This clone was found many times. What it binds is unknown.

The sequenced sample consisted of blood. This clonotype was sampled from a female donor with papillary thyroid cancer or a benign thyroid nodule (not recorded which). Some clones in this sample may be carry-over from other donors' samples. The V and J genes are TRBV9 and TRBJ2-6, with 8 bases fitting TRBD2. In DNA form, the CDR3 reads TGTGCCAGCAGCTCGGGCGGGGGGATTGGGGCCAACGTCCTGACTTTC. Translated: CASSSGGGIGANVLTF.